This TCR beta chain was sequenced during a study of T cell repertoires in cytomegalovirus infection. Notes on the study in general: Identification of carriers of CMV plus the relevant HLA was performed using cumulative public TCR beta family frequency. In two of eight donors, the top clonotype was HLA-C-restricted CMV-specific.

This clonotype has at least ten counts. No antigen is known for it. CDR1 is SEHNR, CDR2 FQNEAQ, per germline (reference sequence). The CDR3 is 13 amino acids. Trimming pared 5 bases from V and 0 bases from J, leaving 5 bases between. Via MiXCR, TCRdb re-called the reads, giving one row per CDR3 protein. The repertoire consists of roughly 760,000 distinct CDR3 sequences, with 35% to 45% occurring once and the leading ten covering about 2.8%. This chain links TRBV7-9 with TRBJ1-5; D not certain. The sequenced sample consisted of PBMCs. This TCR came from a human donor in good health (CMV status not recorded). Some clones in this sample may be carry-over from other donors' samples. CDR3 residues: CASSGTSNQPQHF. The CDR3, as DNA: TGTGCCAGCAGCGGCACTAGCAATCAGCCCCAGCATTTT.